The next 17 T cell receptor beta chains were all read from a single sample in a study of T cell changes during pregnancy in multiple sclerosis. The method was immunoSEQ multiplex PCR; TCRdb's version includes in-frame clones alone and lacks a portion of them. This repertoire shows 40,000 or so clones, about 90% found once; its top ten account for over 0.45%. The sample here was CD4+ T cells from peripheral blood mononuclear cells, taken in the third trimester of pregnancy. These receptors all stem from a female donor in good health, enrolled as a control in a pregnancy study.

The V and J genes are TRBV7-9 and TRBJ1-2, with 8 bases lining up with TRBD1. Germline lookup yields CDR1 SEHNR and CDR2 FQNEAQ (reference sequence). The CDR3 sequence is 16 residues long. Trimming at V came to 5 bases and at J to 4 bases, leaving 12 bases not matched to a gene. Here the CDR3 DNA reads TGTGCCAGCAGCCGAGGACAGGGATCTCCCCTCTATGGCTACACCTTC. It codes for CASSRGQGSPLYGYTF.

V usage is TRBV18 and J usage is TRBJ2-7; D unclear. Germline V gives CDR1 KGHSH, CDR2 LQKENI. Between the trimmed V and J ends, which lost 3 bases and 6 bases, there was a span of 18 bases. The CDR3 has 15 amino acids. The CDR3 region is CASSPAKQAALEQYF. CDR3 coding DNA: TGTGCCAGCTCACCGGCAAAGCAGGCCGCCCTCGAGCAGTACTTC.

The gene calls are TRBV6-5 and TRBJ2-4, with a tentative D call TRBD1 (5 bases). The V gene's germline CDR1 is MNHEY and CDR2 SVGAGI. The CDR3 is 14 amino acids. V dropped 8 bases and J dropped 0 bases, with 11 bases sitting between them. CDR3 nucleotides: TGTGCCAGCCAGGGCAGGGTAGCCAAAAACATTCAGTACTTC. As protein: CASQGRVAKNIQYF.

The chain links TRBV30 to TRBJ2-1; 11 bases line up with TRBD1. This CDR3 region has 15 residues. Per germline, CDR1 GTSNPN and CDR2 SVGIG (reference sequence). Trimming removed 0 bases from V and 7 bases from J; junction bases left unmatched: 5. CDR3 sequence: CAWSVWDRGRNEQFF. CDR3 DNA: TGTGCCTGGAGTGTATGGGACAGGGGGAGGAATGAGCAGTTCTTC.

The CDR3 region has the DNA TGTGCCAGCAGTGTAAGAGGACAGAGCTATGAAAAACTGTTTTTT. It translates to CASSVRGQSYEKLFF. The rearrangement links TRBV2 to TRBJ1-4, with D possibly matching TRBD1 (6 bases). The length of the CDR3 is 15 residues. The V end was cut by 4 bases, the J end by 6 bases, with 15 bases between. Looked up from germline, CDR1 is SNHLY and CDR2 is FYNNEI.

The CDR3 loop is CASCSGGRGEQYF. In DNA, the CDR3 is TGTGCCAGTTGTAGCGGGGGAAGGGGCGAGCAGTACTTC. The chain uses TRBV2 and TRBJ2-7, with 9 nucleotides matching TRBD2. J gave up 6 bases and V 9 bases, and 9 bases lay outside the gene matches. The CDR3 sequence is 13 residues long. Per germline, CDR1 SNHLY and CDR2 FYNNEI.

The chain carries TRBV6-5 and TRBJ1-2; D gene uncertain. V shed 0 bases and J shed 6 bases, with 8 bases lying between them. The CDR3 length is 13 residues. Germline V lookup: CDR1 MNHEY, CDR2 SVGAGI. CDR3 in amino acids: CASSYSGSNGYTF. CDR3 bases: TGTGCCAGCAGTTACTCCGGGTCTAATGGCTACACCTTC.

V gene TRBV10-2 combines with J gene TRBJ2-5; 8 nucleotides match TRBD2. This CDR3 is built from 15 residues. Trimming at V came to 6 bases and at J to 3 bases, leaving 9 bases not matched to a gene. The germline V gene encodes CDR1 WSHSY and CDR2 SAAADI. CDR3 nucleotides: TGCGCCAGCAGGGGGTGGGCGGGGGGCGAAGAGACCCAGTACTTC. It codes for CASRGWAGGEETQYF.

CDR3 residues: CASGQGAGGEQFF. For the CDR3, the DNA is TGTGCCAGCGGGCAGGGGGCTGGAGGTGAGCAGTTCTTC. The rearrangement joins TRBV6-4 to TRBJ2-1; 8 nucleotides match TRBD1. Germline V CDR1 and CDR2: MRHNA, SNTAGT. Losses at the gene ends were 8 bases for V and 9 bases for J; bases not matched to a gene: 9. This CDR3 spans 13 amino acids.

This chain joins TRBV13 and TRBJ2-1; TRBD2 matches at 11 bases. The J segment lost 8 bases and the V segment lost 3 bases, leaving 6 bases of the junction unmatched. The CDR3 consists of 15 residues. Germline V gene sequence: CDR1 PRHDT, CDR2 FYEKMQ (reference sequence). The CDR3 DNA reads as TGTGCCAGCAGCTTGACTAGCGGGACGAGGGATGAGCAGTTCTTC. As protein: CASSLTSGTRDEQFF.

The V and J genes are TRBV5-1 and TRBJ2-1, with 11 bases matching TRBD2. There are 14 residues in the CDR3. J lost 6 bases, V lost 4 bases, and 3 bases had no gene match. Germline V gene sequence: CDR1 SGHRS, CDR2 YFSETQ. CDR3 sequence: CASSPGTSGNEQFF. The CDR3 DNA follows: TGCGCCAGCAGCCCGGGGACTAGCGGCAATGAGCAGTTCTTC.

This sequence joins TRBV5-1 and TRBJ2-2; no clear D. Germline values: CDR1 SGHRS, CDR2 YFSETQ. The CDR3 runs to 15 residues. V was trimmed by 7 bases and J by 8 bases, leaving 21 bases between them. DNA for the CDR3: TGCGCCAGCTCTCCAGGTCTGGCTATGATGGGGGAGCTGTTTTTT. Residues: CASSPGLAMMGELFF.

This clone was recorded once. The rearrangement links TRBV15 to TRBJ1-4; unclear D gene. The CDR3 length is 15 residues. Germline V gives CDR1 LNHNV, CDR2 YYDKDF (reference sequence). The V end was cut by 0 bases, the J end by 7 bases, with 12 bases between. CDR3 in amino acids: CATSRDGRLGEKLFF. The CDR3 DNA reads TGTGCCACCAGCAGAGATGGCAGGCTCGGTGAAAAACTGTTTTTT.

V and J are TRBV7-8 and TRBJ2-5; 12 bases line up with TRBD1. The CDR3 sequence is 16 residues long. Germline CDR1 and CDR2: SGHVS and FQNEAQ. V was pared by 5 bases and J by 5 bases, with 9 bases of the junction left unmatched. The CDR3, as DNA: TGTGCCAGCAGCCCACTCCGGGACAGGGGGCATGAGACCCAGTACTTC. It codes for CASSPLRDRGHETQYF.

This sequence joins TRBV28 and TRBJ2-1; D gene uncertain. The CDR3 is 17 amino acids. Germline V gene lookup returns CDR1 MDHEN and CDR2 SYDVKM. V lost 4 bases to trimming and J lost 4 bases, with 20 bases between them. The CDR3: CASSSSVMWYPYNEQFF. CDR3 in DNA: TGTGCCAGCAGTTCGAGCGTCATGTGGTACCCATACAATGAGCAGTTCTTC.

The rearrangement links TRBV2 to TRBJ2-7, with a weak D call TRBD2 (6 bases). The V end was cut by 7 bases, the J end by 4 bases, with 14 bases between. This CDR3 region has 13 residues. The V gene's germline CDR1 is SNHLY and CDR2 FYNNEI. CDR3 in amino acids: CASNHGSEYEQYF. CDR3 DNA sequence: TGTGCCAGCAATCACGGGAGTGAATACGAGCAGTACTTC.

The rearrangement links TRBV6-1 to TRBJ2-1; the D gene is possibly TRBD2 (5 bases). Germline CDR1 is MNHNS and CDR2 is SASEGT. V lost 5 bases to trimming and J lost 9 bases, with 11 bases between them. The CDR3 runs 12 residues. The CDR3 sequence: CASSLDSSEQFF. The CDR3 DNA sequence: TGTGCCAGCAGTTTGGACTCATCTGAGCAGTTCTTC.